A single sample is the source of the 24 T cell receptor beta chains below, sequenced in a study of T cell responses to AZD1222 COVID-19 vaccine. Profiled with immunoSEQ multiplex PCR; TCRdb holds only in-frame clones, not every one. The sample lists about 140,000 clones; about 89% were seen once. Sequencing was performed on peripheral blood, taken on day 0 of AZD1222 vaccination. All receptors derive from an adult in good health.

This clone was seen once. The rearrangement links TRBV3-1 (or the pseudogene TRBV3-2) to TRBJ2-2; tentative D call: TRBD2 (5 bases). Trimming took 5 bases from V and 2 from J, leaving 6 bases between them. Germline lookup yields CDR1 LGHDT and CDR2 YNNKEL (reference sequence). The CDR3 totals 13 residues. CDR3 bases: TGTGCCAGCAGCAGCGGAAACACCGGGGAGCTGTTTTTT. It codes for CASSSGNTGELFF.

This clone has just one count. CDR3 nucleotide sequence: TGTGCCAGCAGTGAGTGGTGGGAAAACATTCAGTACTTC. It codes for CASSEWWENIQYF. The chain uses TRBV2 and TRBJ2-4; D is uncertain. Germline V gives CDR1 SNHLY, CDR2 FYNNEI. This CDR3 contains 13 residues. Trimming shortened V by 3 bases and J by 5 bases, and 8 bases separated the two germline ends.

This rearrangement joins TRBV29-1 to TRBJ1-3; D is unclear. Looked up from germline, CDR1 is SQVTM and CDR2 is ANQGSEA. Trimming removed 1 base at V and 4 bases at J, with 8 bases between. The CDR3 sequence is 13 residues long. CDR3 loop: CSVEGQLGNTIYF. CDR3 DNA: TGCAGCGTTGAAGGACAACTCGGAAACACCATATATTTT. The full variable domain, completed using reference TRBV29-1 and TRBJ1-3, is SAVISQKPSRDICQRGTSLTIQCQVDSQVTMMFWYRQQPGQSLTLIATANQGSEATYESGFVIDKFPISRPNLTFSTLTVSNMSPEDSSIYLCSVEGQLGNTIYFGEGSWLTVV.

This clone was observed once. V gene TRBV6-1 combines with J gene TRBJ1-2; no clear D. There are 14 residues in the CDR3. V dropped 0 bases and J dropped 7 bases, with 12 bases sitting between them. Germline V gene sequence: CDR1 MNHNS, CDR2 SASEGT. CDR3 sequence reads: CASSEAPNSSGYTF. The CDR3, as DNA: TGTGCCAGCAGTGAAGCGCCAAACAGCAGTGGCTACACCTTC.

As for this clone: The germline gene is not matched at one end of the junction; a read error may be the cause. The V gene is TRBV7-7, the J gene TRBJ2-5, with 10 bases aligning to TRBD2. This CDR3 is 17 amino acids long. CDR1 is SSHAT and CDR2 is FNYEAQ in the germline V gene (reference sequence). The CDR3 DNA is TGTGCTAGCAGCTCGCACTCCAGCGGGGGGGCCCTCGAGACCCAGTACTTC. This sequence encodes CASSSHSSGGALETQYF.

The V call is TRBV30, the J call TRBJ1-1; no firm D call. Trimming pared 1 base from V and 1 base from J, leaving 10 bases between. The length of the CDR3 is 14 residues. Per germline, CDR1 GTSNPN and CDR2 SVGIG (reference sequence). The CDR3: CAWSGTPGNTEAFF. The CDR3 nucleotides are TGTGCCTGGAGTGGAACCCCGGGGAACACTGAAGCTTTCTTT.

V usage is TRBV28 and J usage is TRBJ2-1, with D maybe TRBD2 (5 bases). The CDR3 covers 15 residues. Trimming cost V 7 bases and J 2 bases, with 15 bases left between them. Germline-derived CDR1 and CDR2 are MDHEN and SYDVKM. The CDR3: CASTRTRAPYNEQFF. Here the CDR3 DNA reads TGTGCCAGCACCAGAACGAGGGCCCCCTACAATGAGCAGTTCTTC.

The CDR3 reads CASSQDAEQYF. CDR3 coding DNA: TGCGCCAGCAGCCAGGACGCAGAGCAGTACTTC. The chain carries TRBV4-1 and TRBJ2-7; D is undetermined. This CDR3 region has 11 residues. Trimming stripped 3 bases from V and 7 bases from J, with 7 bases between. The V gene's germline CDR1 is MGHRA and CDR2 YSYEKL.

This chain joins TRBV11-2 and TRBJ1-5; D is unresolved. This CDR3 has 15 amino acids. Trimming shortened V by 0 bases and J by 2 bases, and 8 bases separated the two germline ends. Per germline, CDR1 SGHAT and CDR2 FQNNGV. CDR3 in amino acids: CASSLDLGRNQPQHF. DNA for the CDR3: TGTGCCAGCAGCTTAGATCTTGGGCGCAATCAGCCCCAGCATTTT.

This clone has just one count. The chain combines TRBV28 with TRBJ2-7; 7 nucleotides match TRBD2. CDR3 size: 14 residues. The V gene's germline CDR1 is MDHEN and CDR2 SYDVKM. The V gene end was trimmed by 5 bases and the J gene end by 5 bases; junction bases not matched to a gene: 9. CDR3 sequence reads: CASSDLTSLHEQYF. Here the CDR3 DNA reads TGTGCCAGCAGTGACCTGACTAGCTTGCACGAGCAGTACTTC.

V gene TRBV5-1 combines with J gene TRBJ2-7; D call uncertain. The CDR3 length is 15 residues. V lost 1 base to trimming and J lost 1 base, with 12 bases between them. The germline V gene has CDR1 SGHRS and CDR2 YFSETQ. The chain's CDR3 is CASSLFGSESYEQYF. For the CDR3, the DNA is TGCGCCAGCAGCTTGTTCGGCTCTGAATCCTACGAGCAGTACTTC.

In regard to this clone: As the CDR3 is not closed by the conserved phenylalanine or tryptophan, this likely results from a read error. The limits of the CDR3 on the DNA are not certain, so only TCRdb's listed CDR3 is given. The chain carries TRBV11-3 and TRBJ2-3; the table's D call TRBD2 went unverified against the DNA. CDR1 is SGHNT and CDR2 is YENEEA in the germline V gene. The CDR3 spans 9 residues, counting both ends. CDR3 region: CASSSGGAV.

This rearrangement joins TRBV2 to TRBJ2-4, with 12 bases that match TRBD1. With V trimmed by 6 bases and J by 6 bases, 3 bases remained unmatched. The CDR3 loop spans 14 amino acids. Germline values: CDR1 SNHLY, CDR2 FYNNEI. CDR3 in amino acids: CASRGQGARNIQYF. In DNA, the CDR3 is TGTGCCAGCAGGGGACAGGGGGCGAGAAACATTCAGTACTTC.

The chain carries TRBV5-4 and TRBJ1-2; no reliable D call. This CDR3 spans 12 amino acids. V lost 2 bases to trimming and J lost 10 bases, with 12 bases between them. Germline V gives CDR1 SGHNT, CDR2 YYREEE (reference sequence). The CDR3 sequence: CASSFGGSIYTF. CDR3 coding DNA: TGTGCCAGCAGCTTTGGAGGCTCCATCTACACCTTC.

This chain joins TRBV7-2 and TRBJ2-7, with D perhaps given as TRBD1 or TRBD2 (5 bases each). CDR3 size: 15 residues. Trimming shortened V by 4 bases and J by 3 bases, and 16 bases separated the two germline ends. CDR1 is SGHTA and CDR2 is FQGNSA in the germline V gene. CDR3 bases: TGTGCCAGCAGCTCAGATCCGGGACCAAACTACGAGCAGTACTTC. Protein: CASSSDPGPNYEQYF.

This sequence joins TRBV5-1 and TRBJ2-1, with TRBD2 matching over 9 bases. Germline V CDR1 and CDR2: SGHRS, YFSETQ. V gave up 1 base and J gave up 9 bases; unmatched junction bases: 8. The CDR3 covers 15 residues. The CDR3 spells CASSLTREGGSEQFF. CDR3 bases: TGCGCCAGCAGCTTGACGCGGGAGGGCGGGAGTGAGCAGTTCTTC.

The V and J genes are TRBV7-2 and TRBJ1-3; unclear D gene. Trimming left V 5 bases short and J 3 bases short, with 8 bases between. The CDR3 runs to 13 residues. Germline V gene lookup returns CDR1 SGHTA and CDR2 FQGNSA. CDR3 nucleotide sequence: TGTGCCAGCAGCCCCAGAGTTGGAAACACCATATATTTT. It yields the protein CASSPRVGNTIYF.

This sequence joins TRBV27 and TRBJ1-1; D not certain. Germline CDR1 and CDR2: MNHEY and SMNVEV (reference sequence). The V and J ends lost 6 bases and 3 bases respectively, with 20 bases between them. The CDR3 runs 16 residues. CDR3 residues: CASSSPSGRRYTEAFF. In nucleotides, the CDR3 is TGTGCCAGCAGCTCGCCGAGTGGCAGGAGGTACACTGAAGCTTTCTTT.

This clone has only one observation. The CDR3 spells CASSQGRQGPESPNYGYTF. The CDR3 DNA is TGTGCCAGCAGCCAAGGACGTCAAGGGCCCGAATCTCCTAACTATGGCTACACCTTC. The chain employs TRBV4-2 and TRBJ1-2; D ambiguous. The germline V gene encodes CDR1 LGHNA and CDR2 YNFKEQ. This CDR3 has 19 residues. V lost 1 base, J lost 0 bases, and 21 bases lay in between.

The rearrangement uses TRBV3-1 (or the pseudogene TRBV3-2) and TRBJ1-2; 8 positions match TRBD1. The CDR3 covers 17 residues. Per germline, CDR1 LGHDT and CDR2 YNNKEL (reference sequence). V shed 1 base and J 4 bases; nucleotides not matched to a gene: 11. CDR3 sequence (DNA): TGTGCCAGCAGCCAAGGAAACCGGGACAGGAGACGCTATGGCTACACCTTC. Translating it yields CASSQGNRDRRRYGYTF.

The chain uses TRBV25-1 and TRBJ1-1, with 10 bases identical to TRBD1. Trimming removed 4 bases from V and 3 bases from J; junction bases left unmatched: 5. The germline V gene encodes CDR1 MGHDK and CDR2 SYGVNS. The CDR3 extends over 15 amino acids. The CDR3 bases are TGTGCCAGCAGTGGCTTGACAGGGGGCCACACTGAAGCTTTCTTT. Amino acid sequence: CASSGLTGGHTEAFF. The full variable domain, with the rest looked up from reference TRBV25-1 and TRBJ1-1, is EADIYQTPRYLVIGTGKKITLECSQTMGHDKMYWYQQDPGMELHLIHYSYGVNSTEKGDLSSESTVSRIRTEHFPLTLESARPSHTSQYLCASSGLTGGHTEAFFGQGTRLTVV.

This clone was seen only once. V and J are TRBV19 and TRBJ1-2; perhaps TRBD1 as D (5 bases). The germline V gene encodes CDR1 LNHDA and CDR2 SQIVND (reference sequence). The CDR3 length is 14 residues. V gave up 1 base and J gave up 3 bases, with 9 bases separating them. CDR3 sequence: CASSIVGGDYGYTF. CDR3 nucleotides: TGTGCCAGTAGTATAGTGGGGGGGGACTATGGCTACACCTTC.

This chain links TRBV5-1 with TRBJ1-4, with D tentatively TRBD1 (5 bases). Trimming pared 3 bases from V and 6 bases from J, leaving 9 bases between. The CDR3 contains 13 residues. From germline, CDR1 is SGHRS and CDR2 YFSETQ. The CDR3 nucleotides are TGCGCCAGCAGCTATTCGGGGGATGAAAAACTGTTTTTT. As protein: CASSYSGDEKLFF.

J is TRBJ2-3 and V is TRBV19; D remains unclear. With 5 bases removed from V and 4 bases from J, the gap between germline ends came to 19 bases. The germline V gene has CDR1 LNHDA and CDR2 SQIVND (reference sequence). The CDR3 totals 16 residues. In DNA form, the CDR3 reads TGTGCCAGTAGTCGGTATGGCAGCCTTTCCTCAGATACGCAGTATTTT. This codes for CASSRYGSLSSDTQYF.